The sequence of this TCR beta chain was determined in a study of T-cell reconstitution after alpha-beta-depleted transplantation in children. Study results and caveats: One year after transplant, T-cell counts and diversity came mostly from newly produced T cells.

A TCRbeta library incorporating unique molecular identifiers was prepared. TCRdb reprocessed the PCR reads via MiXCR and lists one record per CDR3 protein. The sample carries nearly 250,000 distinct CDR3 sequences, 6.5% to 9% recorded once. This CDR3 comprises 13 residues. V gave up 0 bases and J gave up 7 bases, with 10 bases separating them. The germline gives CDR1 SGHRS, CDR2 YFSETQ. This clonotype came up many times. No antigen is known for it. Sequences were derived from PBMCs, mostly from graft donor cells, sampled 180 days after TCRalphabeta/CD19-depleted stem cell transplant. The rearrangement uses TRBV5-1 and TRBJ1-2; D is unclear. The sequence derives from a male patient younger than 18 who had a stem cell transplant for acute lymphoblastic leukemia, so the T cells may come from the graft donor. The CDR3, as DNA: TGCGCCAGCAGCTTGGCGGCGGGGTTTGGCTACACCTTC. Its protein is CASSLAAGFGYTF.